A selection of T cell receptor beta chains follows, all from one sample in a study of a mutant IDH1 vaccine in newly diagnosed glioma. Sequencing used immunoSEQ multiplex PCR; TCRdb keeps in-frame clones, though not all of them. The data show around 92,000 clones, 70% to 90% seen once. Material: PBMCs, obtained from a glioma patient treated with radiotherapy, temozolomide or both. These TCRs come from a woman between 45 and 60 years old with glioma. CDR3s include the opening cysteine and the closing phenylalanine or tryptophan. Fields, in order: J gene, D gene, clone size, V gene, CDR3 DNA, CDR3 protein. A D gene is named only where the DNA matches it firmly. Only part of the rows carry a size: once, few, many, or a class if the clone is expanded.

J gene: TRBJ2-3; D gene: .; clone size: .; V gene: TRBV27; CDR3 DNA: TGTGCCAGCAGTTTAGAGGGTCTAGCGCGAAATACGCAGTATTTT; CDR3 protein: CASSLEGLARNTQYF
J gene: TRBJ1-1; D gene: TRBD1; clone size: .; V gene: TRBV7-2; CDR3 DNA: TGTGCCAGCAGCGAACAGGGGCCCACTGAAGCTTTCTTT; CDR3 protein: CASSEQGPTEAFF
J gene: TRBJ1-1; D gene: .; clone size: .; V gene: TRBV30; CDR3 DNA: TGTGCCTGGAGGGAGTCTCAGGGTAGTAACACTGAAGCTTTCTTT; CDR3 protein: CAWRESQGSNTEAFF
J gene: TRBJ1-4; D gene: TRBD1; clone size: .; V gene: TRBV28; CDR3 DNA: TGTGCCAGCACGACAGGGGGCAGTGAAAAACTGTTTTTT; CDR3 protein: CASTTGGSEKLFF
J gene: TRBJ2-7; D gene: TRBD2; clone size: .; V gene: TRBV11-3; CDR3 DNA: TGTGCCAGCAGCTTAGAGTCGGGACTAGCCAACGAGCAGTACTTC; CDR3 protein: CASSLESGLANEQYF
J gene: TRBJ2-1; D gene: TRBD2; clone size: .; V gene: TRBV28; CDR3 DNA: TGTGCCAGCGACCGGGTAGAGCGGGGGTACAATGAGCAGTTCTTC; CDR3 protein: CASDRVERGYNEQFF
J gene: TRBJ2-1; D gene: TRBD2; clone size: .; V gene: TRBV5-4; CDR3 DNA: TGTGCCAGCAGCTCCCATGCTAGCGGGAGGGGCAATGAGCAGTTCTTC; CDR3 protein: CASSSHASGRGNEQFF
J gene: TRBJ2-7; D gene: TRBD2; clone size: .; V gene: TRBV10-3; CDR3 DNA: TGTGCCATCAGTGACGGGACTAGCGGGATTATGAACGAGCAGTACTTC; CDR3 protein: CAISDGTSGIMNEQYF
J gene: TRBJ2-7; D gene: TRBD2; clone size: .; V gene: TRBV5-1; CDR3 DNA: TGCGCCAGCAGTGGGAGCGGGATGGACGAGCAGTACTTC; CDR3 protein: CASSGSGMDEQYF
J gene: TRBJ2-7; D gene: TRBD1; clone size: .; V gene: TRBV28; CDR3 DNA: TGTGCCAGCAGTCACCCGGACAGGGGACGTGGGCAGTACTTC; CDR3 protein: CASSHPDRGRGQYF
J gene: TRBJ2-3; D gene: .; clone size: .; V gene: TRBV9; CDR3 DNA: TGTGCCAGCAGCGTAGAACAGCCCACAGATACGCAGTATTTT; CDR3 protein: CASSVEQPTDTQYF
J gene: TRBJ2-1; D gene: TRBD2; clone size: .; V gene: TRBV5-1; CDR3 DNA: TGCGCCAGCCGACGGACTAGCGGGGATGAGCAGTTCTTC; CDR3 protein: CASRRTSGDEQFF
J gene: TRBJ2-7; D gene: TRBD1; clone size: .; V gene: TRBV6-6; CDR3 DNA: TGTGCCGGCAGATGGGACAGCTCCTACGAGCAGTACTTC; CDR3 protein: CAGRWDSSYEQYF
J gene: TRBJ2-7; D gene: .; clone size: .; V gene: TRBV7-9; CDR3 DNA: TGTGCCAGCAGCTTAGGGGGGGCCACCTACGAGCAGTACTTC; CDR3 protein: CASSLGGATYEQYF
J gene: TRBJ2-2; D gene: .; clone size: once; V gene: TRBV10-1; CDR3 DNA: TGCGCCAGCAGGGACAGAAACACCGGGGAGCTGTTTTTT; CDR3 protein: CASRDRNTGELFF
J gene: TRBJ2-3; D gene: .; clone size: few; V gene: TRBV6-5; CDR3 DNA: TGTGCCAGCAGTTACCCTGGGGCAGATACGCAGTATTTT; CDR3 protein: CASSYPGADTQYF
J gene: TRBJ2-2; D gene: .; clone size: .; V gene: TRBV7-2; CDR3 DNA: TGTGCCAGCACGGCGACAGGGAACACCGGGGAGCTGTTTTTT; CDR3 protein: CASTATGNTGELFF
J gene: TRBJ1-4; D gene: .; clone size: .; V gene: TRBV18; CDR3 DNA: TGTGCCAGCTCCCCTACAGGGCAGGCGAATGAAAAACTGTTTTTT; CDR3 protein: CASSPTGQANEKLFF
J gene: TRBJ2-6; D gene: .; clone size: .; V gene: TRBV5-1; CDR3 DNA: TGCGCCAGCAGCAACTACGCGGGGGCCTCTGGGGCCAACGTCCTGACTTTC; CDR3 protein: CASSNYAGASGANVLTF
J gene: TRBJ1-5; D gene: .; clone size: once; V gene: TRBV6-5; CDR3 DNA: TGTGCCAGCACTTGGGCACTCAATCAGCCCCAGCATTTT; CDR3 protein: CASTWALNQPQHF
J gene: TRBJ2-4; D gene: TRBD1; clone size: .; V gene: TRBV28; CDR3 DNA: TGTGCCAGCAGTCCCCCGGACAGGGGGCCTGTCAAAAACATTCAGTACTTC; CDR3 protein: CASSPPDRGPVKNIQYF
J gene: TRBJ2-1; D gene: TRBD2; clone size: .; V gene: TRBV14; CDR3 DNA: TGTGCCAGCAGCCAAACGACTAGCGGTTACAATGAGCAGTTCTTC; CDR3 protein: CASSQTTSGYNEQFF
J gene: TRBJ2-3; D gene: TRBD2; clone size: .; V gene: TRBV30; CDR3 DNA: TGTGCCTGGAGGCCGAAACTAGCGGGAGGTCCCACAGATACGCAGTATTTT; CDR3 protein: CAWRPKLAGGPTDTQYF
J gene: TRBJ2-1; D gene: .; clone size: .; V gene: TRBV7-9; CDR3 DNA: TGTGCCAGCAGCCCCCTCCTGGGGGTGGATGAGCAGTTCTTC; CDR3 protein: CASSPLLGVDEQFF
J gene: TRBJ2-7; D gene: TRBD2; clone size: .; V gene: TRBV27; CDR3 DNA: TGCCTAGCGGGAGGGCCGGGTGAGCAGTACTTC; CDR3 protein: CLAGGPGEQYF
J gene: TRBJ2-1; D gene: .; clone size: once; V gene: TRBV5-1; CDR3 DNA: TGCGCCAGCAGATCACAGGGCAAGTACAATGAGCAGTTCTTC; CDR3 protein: CASRSQGKYNEQFF
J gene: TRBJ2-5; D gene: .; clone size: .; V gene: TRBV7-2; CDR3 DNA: TGTGCCAGCAGCATTAGGGCGTACCAAGAGACCCAGTACTTC; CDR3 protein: CASSIRAYQETQYF
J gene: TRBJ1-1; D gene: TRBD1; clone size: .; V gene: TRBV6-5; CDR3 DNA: TGTGCCAGCAATCCTAGACAGGGGGCCGGAGCTTTCTTT; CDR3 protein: CASNPRQGAGAFF
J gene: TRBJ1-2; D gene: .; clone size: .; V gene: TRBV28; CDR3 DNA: TGTGCCAGCAGCACCCCGGGGGGGAACTATGGCTACACCTTC; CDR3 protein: CASSTPGGNYGYTF
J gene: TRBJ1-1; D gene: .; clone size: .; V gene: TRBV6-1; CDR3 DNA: TGTGCCAGCAGTGAAAACCAGGAGACTGAAGCTTTCTTT; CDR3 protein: CASSENQETEAFF
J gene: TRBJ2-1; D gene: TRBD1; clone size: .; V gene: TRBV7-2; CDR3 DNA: TGTGCCAGCAGCTTGTCTCAGGGGGTTTACAATGAGCAGTTCTTC; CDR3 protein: CASSLSQGVYNEQFF
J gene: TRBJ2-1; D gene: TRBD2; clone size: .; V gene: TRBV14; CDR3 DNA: TGTGCCAGCAGCCAAGACCGGGAGGGCCAATTCTTC; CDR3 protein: CASSQDREGQFF
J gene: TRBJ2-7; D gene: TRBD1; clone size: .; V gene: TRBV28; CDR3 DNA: TGTGCCAGCAGTCCCAGGCCGTGGGAGAGGGGGCTCTCCTACGAGCAGTACTTC; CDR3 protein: CASSPRPWERGLSYEQYF
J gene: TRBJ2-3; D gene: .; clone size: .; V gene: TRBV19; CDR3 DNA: TGTGCCAGTAGTTCAGGACTGGCTGCCACAGATACGCAGTATTTT; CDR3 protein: CASSSGLAATDTQYF
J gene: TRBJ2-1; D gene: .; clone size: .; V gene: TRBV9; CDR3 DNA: TGTGCCAGCAGCGACCCCCGGGTAGCGGCGCGTGGTAATGAGCAGTTCTTC; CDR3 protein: CASSDPRVAARGNEQFF
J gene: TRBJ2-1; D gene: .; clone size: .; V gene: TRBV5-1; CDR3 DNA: TGCGCCAGCAGCTTTTCCTACAATGAGCAGTTCTTC; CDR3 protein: CASSFSYNEQFF
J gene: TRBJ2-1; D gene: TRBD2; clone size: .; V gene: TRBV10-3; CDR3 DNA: TGTGCCATCAGTGAAAGGACTAGCGTTAATGAGCAGTTCTTC; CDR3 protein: CAISERTSVNEQFF
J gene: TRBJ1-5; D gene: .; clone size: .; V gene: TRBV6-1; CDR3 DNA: TGTGCCAGCAGTGAAGGGGCAGGGGTTGGCAATCAGCCCCAGCATTTT; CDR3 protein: CASSEGAGVGNQPQHF
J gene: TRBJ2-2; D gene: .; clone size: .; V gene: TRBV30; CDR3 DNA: TGTGCCTGGAGTGATCCCTGGACCAACACCGGGGAGCTGTTTTTT; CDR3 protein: CAWSDPWTNTGELFF
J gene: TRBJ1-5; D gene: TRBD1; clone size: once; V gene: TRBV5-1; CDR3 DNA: TGCGCCAGCAGCTTGATGGGACAGGGGAATCAGCCCCAGCATTTT; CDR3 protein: CASSLMGQGNQPQHF
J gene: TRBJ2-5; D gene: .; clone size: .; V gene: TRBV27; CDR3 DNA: TGTGCCAGCAGTGCCTCGGGACGGCAAACCCAGTACTTC; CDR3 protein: CASSASGRQTQYF
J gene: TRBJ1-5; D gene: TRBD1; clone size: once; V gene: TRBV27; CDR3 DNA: TGTGCCAGCAGTTCGCTGGACAGGGGCCAGCCCCAGCATTTT; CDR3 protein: CASSSLDRGQPQHF
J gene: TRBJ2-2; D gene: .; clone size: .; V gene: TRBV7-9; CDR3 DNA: TGTGCCAGCAGTCTAGGTGACAGCTACACCGGGGAGCTGTTTTTT; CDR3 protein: CASSLGDSYTGELFF
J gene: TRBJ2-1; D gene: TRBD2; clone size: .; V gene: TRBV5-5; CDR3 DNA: TGTGCCAGCAGCATTCTAGCGGGAGGGAATGAGCAGTTCTTC; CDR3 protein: CASSILAGGNEQFF
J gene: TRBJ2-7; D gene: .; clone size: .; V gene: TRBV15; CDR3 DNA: TGTGCCACCAGCATCGGGGGCGACTGGTACGAGCAGTACTTC; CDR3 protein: CATSIGGDWYEQYF